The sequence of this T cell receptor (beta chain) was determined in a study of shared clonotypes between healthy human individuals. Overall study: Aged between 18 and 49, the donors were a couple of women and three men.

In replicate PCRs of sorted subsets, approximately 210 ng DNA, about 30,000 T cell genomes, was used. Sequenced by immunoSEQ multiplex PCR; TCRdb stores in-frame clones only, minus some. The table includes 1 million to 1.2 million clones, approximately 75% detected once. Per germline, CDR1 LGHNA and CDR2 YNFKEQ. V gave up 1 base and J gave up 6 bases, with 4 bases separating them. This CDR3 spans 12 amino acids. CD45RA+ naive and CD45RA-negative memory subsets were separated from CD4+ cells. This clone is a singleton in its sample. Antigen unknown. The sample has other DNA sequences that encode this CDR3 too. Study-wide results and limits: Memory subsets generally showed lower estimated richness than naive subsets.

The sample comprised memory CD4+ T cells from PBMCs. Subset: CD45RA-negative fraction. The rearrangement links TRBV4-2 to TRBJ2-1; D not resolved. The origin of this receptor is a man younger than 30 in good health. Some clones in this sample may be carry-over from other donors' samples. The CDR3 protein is CASSQVSNEQFF. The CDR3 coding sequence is TGTGCCAGCAGCCAAGTTAGCAATGAGCAGTTCTTC.